These 17 T cell receptor beta chains were all obtained from the same sample, sequenced in a study of chemoradiotherapy in HPV16-positive cancers. Generated by immunoSEQ multiplex PCR, the TCRdb table keeps only in-frame clones and is missing some. The table lists 12,000 or so clones, roughly 90% of them singletons. The sequencing here drew on blood, taken from a patient who underwent chemoradiotherapy. These receptors were collected from a human donor with HPV-associated anogenital cancer.

CDR3 DNA sequence: TGTGCCTGGAGTTCCCCCGTGGGCTACGAGCAGTACTTC. Translating it yields CAWSSPVGYEQYF. The V call is TRBV30, the J call TRBJ2-7; unclear D gene. Trimming left V 2 bases short and J 3 bases short, with 11 bases between. Looked up from germline, CDR1 is GTSNPN and CDR2 is SVGIG (reference sequence). The length of the CDR3 is 13 residues.

Here the CDR3 reads CASSPRSTRSYNEQFF. The CDR3 DNA is TGTGCCAGCTCACCAAGGTCGACCCGCTCCTACAATGAGCAGTTCTTC. The genes are TRBV18 and TRBJ2-1; D not certain. Trimming removed 2 bases from V and 0 bases from J, with 11 bases in between. The V gene's germline CDR1 is KGHSH and CDR2 LQKENI. The CDR3 contains 16 residues.

This chain joins TRBV4-3 and TRBJ1-2; D perhaps matches TRBD1 (5 bases). The CDR3 loop spans 15 amino acids. Germline V gene data show CDR1 as LGHNA and CDR2 as YSLEER. Deletions cut 1 base from V and 4 bases from J, with 13 bases between. For the CDR3, the DNA is TGCGCCAGCAGCCAAGTTCGGCCCGACAGCTATGGCTACACCTTC. As protein: CASSQVRPDSYGYTF.

The chain joins TRBV30 to TRBJ1-1; no reliable D call. Deletions cut 2 bases from V and 4 bases from J, with 11 bases between. The CDR3 consists of 13 residues. Germline-derived CDR1 and CDR2 are GTSNPN and SVGIG (reference sequence). The CDR3 DNA reads as TGTGCCTGGAGTCGGGCTGTGGGCACTGAAGCTTTCTTT. It codes for CAWSRAVGTEAFF.

The chain joins TRBV11-2 to TRBJ1-2, with D perhaps TRBD1 (6 bases). The CDR3 has 14 amino acids. Germline V CDR1 and CDR2: SGHAT, FQNNGV. Trimming took 2 bases from V and 3 from J, leaving 10 bases between them. The CDR3 coding sequence is TGTGCCAGCAGCTTACATCAGGGGTACTATGGCTACACCTTC. This encodes CASSLHQGYYGYTF.

The gene calls are TRBV11-2 and TRBJ2-7, with a tentative D call TRBD1 (5 bases). This CDR3 region has 15 residues. Between the trimmed V and J ends, which lost 1 base and 6 bases, there was a span of 16 bases. The germline V gene encodes CDR1 SGHAT and CDR2 FQNNGV. CDR3 nucleotides: TGTGCCAGCAGCTTAGGAAGGGGCGCGTATCTCGAGCAGTACTTC. It translates to CASSLGRGAYLEQYF.

V gene TRBV27 combines with J gene TRBJ2-1, with D tentatively TRBD1 or TRBD2 (5 bases each). Germline V gene sequence: CDR1 MNHEY, CDR2 SMNVEV (reference sequence). CDR3 length equals 14 residues. V lost 3 bases, J lost 9 bases, and 15 bases lay in between. CDR3 sequence reads: CASSLRGVFGEQFF. The CDR3 coding sequence is TGTGCCAGCAGTTTGCGAGGGGTTTTTGGTGAGCAGTTCTTC.

The chain links TRBV7-9 to TRBJ1-1; D is uncertain. The CDR3 spans 15 residues. Deletions cut 4 bases from V and 1 base from J, with 13 bases between. Germline-derived CDR1 and CDR2 are SEHNR and FQNEAQ (reference sequence). The CDR3: CASSSQGGPNTEAFF. Here the CDR3 DNA reads TGTGCCAGCAGCTCGCAAGGAGGGCCGAACACTGAAGCTTTCTTT.

V gene TRBV7-2 combines with J gene TRBJ2-7; TRBD1 agrees at 10 bases. V gave up 5 bases and J gave up 1 base; unmatched junction bases: 5. The CDR3 has 15 amino acids. CDR1 is SGHTA, CDR2 FQGNSA, per germline. The CDR3: CASSTRTGGSYEQYF. The CDR3, as DNA: TGTGCCAGCAGCACCCGGACAGGGGGATCCTACGAGCAGTACTTC.

This chain joins TRBV4-3 and TRBJ1-2; 7 bases agree with TRBD1. Trimming removed 4 bases from V and 3 bases from J; junction bases left unmatched: 5. Germline values: CDR1 LGHNA, CDR2 YSLEER. The CDR3 length is 14 residues. The DNA for the CDR3 is TGCGCCAGCAGCCTCCAAGGGACAGACTATGGCTACACCTTC. It is translated as CASSLQGTDYGYTF.

The genes are TRBV27 and TRBJ2-5, with TRBD2 matching 12 bases. The end of the DNA aligns better with TRBJ2-7, so the J call may be wrong. CDR1 and CDR2 (germline): MNHEY, SMNVEV (reference sequence). CDR3 length: 15 residues. CDR3 region: CASRSLAGGAYEQYF. The CDR3 nucleotides read TGTGCCAGCAGAAGCCTAGCGGGGGGGGCCTACGAGCAGTACTTC.

The CDR3 DNA reads as TGTGCCTGGAGTGTACGGCTCACGCAGTATTTT. Translation: CAWSVRLTQYF. V usage is TRBV30 and J usage is TRBJ2-3; unclear D gene. Germline CDR1 GTSNPN, CDR2 SVGIG (reference sequence). Trimming stripped 0 bases from V and 9 bases from J, with 7 bases between. The CDR3 has 11 amino acids.

V and J are TRBV5-1 and TRBJ1-3; no clear D gene. Trimming cost V 0 bases and J 0 bases, with 7 bases left between them. The CDR3 is 15 amino acids. Germline V gene lookup returns CDR1 SGHRS and CDR2 YFSETQ. CDR3 in amino acids: CASSLADNSGNTIYF. CDR3 bases: TGCGCCAGCAGCTTGGCCGACAACTCTGGAAACACCATATATTTT.

The rearrangement joins TRBV7-8 to TRBJ2-7, with D perhaps matching TRBD1 (6 bases). CDR1 is SGHVS and CDR2 is FQNEAQ in the germline V gene. This CDR3 region has 13 residues. The V end was cut by 2 bases, the J end by 3 bases, with 8 bases between. This CDR3 is CASSLNRVYEQYF. The DNA for the CDR3 is TGTGCCAGCAGCTTAAACAGGGTCTACGAGCAGTACTTC.

This clone was seen only once. As DNA, the CDR3 is TGCGCCAGCGCCACAGCCCCATCGAATCGAGGGCAGTACTTC. The encoded protein is CASATAPSNRGQYF. V is TRBV5-1 and J is TRBJ2-7; D remains unclear. This CDR3 spans 14 amino acids. The germline V and J ends were trimmed by 7 bases and 9 bases, with 23 bases remaining between them. CDR1 is SGHRS and CDR2 is YFSETQ in the germline V gene.

The chain carries TRBV2 and TRBJ1-5; D call uncertain. The CDR3 runs to 16 residues. V lost 4 bases and J lost 4, with 17 bases in between. Germline values: CDR1 SNHLY, CDR2 FYNNEI. CDR3 sequence: CASSVLVSRGNQPQHF. In DNA, the CDR3 is TGTGCCAGCAGTGTTCTTGTCTCTCGGGGTAATCAGCCCCAGCATTTT.

V gene TRBV7-9 combines with J gene TRBJ2-3; unclear D gene. The germline gives CDR1 SEHNR, CDR2 FQNEAQ (reference sequence). Trimming shortened V by 5 bases and J by 8 bases, and 11 bases separated the two germline ends. The CDR3 is 12 amino acids. In DNA form, the CDR3 reads TGTGCCAGCAGCCCAGAGTTGGGTACGCAGTATTTT. Translation gives CASSPELGTQYF.